Below are 10 T cell receptor beta chains sequenced from a single sample in a study of OX40 agonist ivuxolimab in advanced cancers. Profiling relied on immunoSEQ multiplex PCR, and the TCRdb table lists in-frame clones only, not all of them. The data contain 40,000 to 45,000 clones, over 80% of them singletons. This specimen consisted of CD4+ or CD8+ T cells sorted from blood, obtained in a trial of the OX40 agonist ivuxolimab. The receptors come from an adult with an advanced solid tumor such as melanoma, head and neck, liver or kidney cancer.

The chain uses TRBV6-1 and TRBJ2-1; either TRBD1 or TRBD2 may supply D (5 bases each). Trimming removed 6 bases at V and 5 bases at J, with 17 bases between. Germline-derived CDR1 and CDR2 are MNHNS and SASEGT. This CDR3 contains 15 residues. The CDR3 nucleotides read TGTGCCAGCAGAGCCGGGACCAGAGCCCACAATGAGCAGTTCTTC. It is translated as CASRAGTRAHNEQFF.

The V gene is TRBV29-1, the J gene TRBJ1-4; 9 bases are shared with TRBD1. Germline lookup yields CDR1 SQVTM and CDR2 ANQGSEA. This CDR3 is built from 17 residues. Germline trimming cut 6 bases from V and 5 bases from J; bases unmatched to any gene: 16. The CDR3 sequence: CSVMTWDREDVNEKLFF. CDR3 bases: TGCAGCGTGATGACATGGGACAGGGAGGATGTAAATGAAAAACTGTTTTTT.

CDR3 in amino acids: CASSQEGGSTGELFF. The CDR3 region has the DNA TGTGCCAGCAGCCAAGAAGGCGGGAGCACCGGGGAGCTGTTTTTT. J is TRBJ2-2 and V is TRBV4-2, with 7 bases that match TRBD2. The CDR3 totals 15 residues. Per the germline V gene, CDR1 is LGHNA and CDR2 is YNFKEQ. V gave up 0 bases and J gave up 4 bases; unmatched junction bases: 2.

This rearrangement joins TRBV6-6 to TRBJ1-6; D may be TRBD1 (5 bases). There are 16 residues in the CDR3. CDR1 is MNHNY, CDR2 SVGAGI, per germline (reference sequence). V was trimmed by 2 bases and J by 5 bases, leaving 13 bases between them. DNA for the CDR3: TGTGCCAGCAGTTACACTTTCGGGGCAGATAATTCACCCCTCCACTTT. Translating gives CASSYTFGADNSPLHF.

The chain employs TRBV7-7 and TRBJ1-3; no reliable D call. The length of the CDR3 is 13 residues. Germline V gene lookup returns CDR1 SSHAT and CDR2 FNYEAQ (reference sequence). V lost 1 base and J 0 bases, leaving 1 base between the germline ends. The CDR3 here is CASSLGSGNTIYF. The DNA of the CDR3 is TGTGCCAGCAGCTTAGGCTCTGGAAACACCATATATTTT.

The chain recombines TRBV4-1 with TRBJ1-3, with a tentative D call TRBD1 (6 bases). This CDR3 is built from 19 residues. The V and J ends lost 5 bases and 3 bases respectively, with 26 bases between them. Germline assignment: CDR1 MGHRA and CDR2 YSYEKL. In DNA, the CDR3 is TGCGCCAGCAGCTTCGGGGGGCGAGATGGGGCGAAGGGTGGAAACACCATATATTTT. The encoded protein is CASSFGGRDGAKGGNTIYF.

The gene calls are TRBV5-1 and TRBJ1-4; 8 nucleotides line up with TRBD1. Germline lookup yields CDR1 SGHRS and CDR2 YFSETQ. The CDR3 has 15 amino acids. Trimming removed 6 bases from V and 0 bases from J; junction bases left unmatched: 4. The CDR3 region is CASNPTGATNEKLFF. The CDR3 DNA reads as TGCGCCAGCAACCCGACAGGGGCAACTAATGAAAAACTGTTTTTT.

This clone came up a few times. This chain joins TRBV7-2 and TRBJ2-7, with TRBD2 identical over 13 bases. The V and J ends lost 5 bases and 6 bases, in that order; junction bases with no gene match: 7. Looked up from germline, CDR1 is SGHTA and CDR2 is FQGNSA. The CDR3 is 15 residues long. As DNA, the CDR3 is TGTGCCAGCAGCCTGACTAGCGGGAGGCTGGGCGAGCAGTACTTC. Translated, it gives CASSLTSGRLGEQYF.

The V and J genes are TRBV7-7 and TRBJ2-3; 8 bases are shared with TRBD1. Trimming removed 1 base from V and 6 bases from J; junction bases left unmatched: 9. Germline CDR1 SSHAT, CDR2 FNYEAQ (reference sequence). The CDR3 covers 16 residues. The chain's CDR3 is CASSLEAGGVWDTQYF. For the CDR3, the DNA is TGTGCCAGCAGCTTAGAGGCAGGGGGCGTTTGGGATACGCAGTATTTT.

This chain connects TRBV9 to TRBJ2-3; 12 nucleotides match TRBD2. The germline CDR1 and CDR2 sequences are SGDLS and YYNGEE. V gave up 8 bases and J gave up 1 base; unmatched junction bases: 5. The CDR3 loop spans 15 amino acids. The CDR3 DNA reads TGTGCCAGTTCTAGCGGGAGGGGGGGCACAGATACGCAGTATTTT. Amino acid sequence: CASSSGRGGTDTQYF. The full variable domain, its missing parts supplied by reference TRBV9 and TRBJ2-3, is DSGVTQTPKHLITATGQRVTLRCSPRSGDLSVYWYQQSLDQGLQFLIQYYNGEERAKGNILERFSAQQFPDLHSELNLSSLELGDSALYFCASSSGRGGTDTQYFGPGTRLTVL.